These 22 T cell receptor beta chains came from one sample sequenced in a study of graft-versus-host responses after intestinal transplantation. The protocol was immunoSEQ multiplex PCR, while the TCRdb copy is restricted to in-frame clones and leaves out a portion. Among around 88,000 clones listed, roughly four fifths were seen once. These receptors have no identified antigens. The source was unstimulated CD8+ T cells sorted from spleen or lymph node cells, collected before intestinal transplant. The receptors derive from a human donor who received an intestinal transplant.

There are a few counts of this clone. The chain employs TRBV28 and TRBJ2-7; no definite D call. The V gene lost 7 bases and the J gene lost 5 bases, with 9 bases spanning the gap. Germline CDR1 and CDR2: MDHEN and SYDVKM. The CDR3 loop spans 11 amino acids. The CDR3 reads CASTSGNEQYF. CDR3 coding DNA: TGTGCCAGCACCTCGGGTAACGAGCAGTACTTC.

The chain carries TRBV11-2 and TRBJ2-2; D is unclear. V was pared by 5 bases and J by 2 bases, with 15 bases between. The CDR3 covers 16 residues. Germline-derived CDR1 and CDR2 are SGHAT and FQNNGV. CDR3 nucleotides: TGTGCCAGCAGCCCCTTCCCTCGGCCAAACACCGGGGAGCTGTTTTTT. Translating it yields CASSPFPRPNTGELFF. Complete variable domain (other parts from reference TRBV11-2 and TRBJ2-2): EAGVAQSPRYKIIEKRQSVAFWCNPISGHATLYWYQQILGQGPKLLIQFQNNGVVDDSQLPKDRFSAERLKGVDSTLKIQPAKLEDSAVYLCASSPFPRPNTGELFFGEGSRLTVL.

The V and J genes are TRBV4-1 and TRBJ2-5, with D unresolved. Trimming stripped 0 bases from V and 1 base from J, with 9 bases between. This CDR3 has 15 amino acids. Germline V gives CDR1 MGHRA, CDR2 YSYEKL. This CDR3 is CASSQDGAGQETQYF. CDR3 bases: TGCGCCAGCAGCCAAGATGGAGCAGGCCAAGAGACCCAGTACTTC.

The chain has TRBV29-1 and TRBJ2-2, with 9 bases lining up with TRBD1. This CDR3 has 13 residues. Germline trimming cut 8 bases from V and 3 bases from J; bases unmatched to any gene: 4. In germline, CDR1 is SQVTM, CDR2 ANQGSEA. CDR3 coding DNA: TGCAGCTTCCGGGACAGGGACACCGGGGAGCTGTTTTTT. Amino acid sequence: CSFRDRDTGELFF.

This chain links TRBV6-1 with TRBJ2-5; D possibly matches TRBD1 or TRBD2 (6 bases each). The CDR3 runs to 18 residues. In germline, CDR1 is MNHNS, CDR2 SASEGT. The V and J ends lost 0 bases and 5 bases respectively, with 22 bases between them. The CDR3 reads CASSEAEGGADQGETQYF. The DNA of the CDR3 is TGTGCCAGCAGTGAAGCAGAGGGAGGAGCGGACCAGGGGGAGACCCAGTACTTC.

The chain couples TRBV7-9 to TRBJ1-1; tentatively, D is TRBD1 (5 bases). V was trimmed by 2 bases and J by 0 bases, leaving 13 bases between them. CDR1 and CDR2 from the germline V gene are SEHNR and FQNEAQ (reference sequence). The CDR3 totals 16 residues. CDR3 amino acids: CASSLPRGQMNTEAFF. DNA for the CDR3: TGTGCCAGCAGCTTACCGCGAGGACAAATGAACACTGAAGCTTTCTTT.

This clone showed up just once. The chain recombines TRBV6-6 with TRBJ2-3; a weak D match, TRBD1 (6 bases). Trimming took 5 bases from V and 1 from J, leaving 13 bases between them. From germline, CDR1 is MNHNY and CDR2 SVGAGI (reference sequence). The CDR3 extends over 15 amino acids. In DNA form, the CDR3 reads TGTGCCAGCAGTCCCCCCAGGACAGGCACAGATACGCAGTATTTT. This translates into CASSPPRTGTDTQYF.

This clone has just one count. This chain connects TRBV6-5 to TRBJ1-2; D is ambiguous. CDR3 length equals 13 residues. Germline lookup yields CDR1 MNHEY and CDR2 SVGAGI. The ends were cut back, 0 bases at V and 4 bases at J, with 6 bases in the middle. CDR3 sequence reads: CASSYSVSYGYTF. Here the CDR3 DNA reads TGTGCCAGCAGTTACTCTGTAAGCTATGGCTACACCTTC.

The chain employs TRBV18 and TRBJ1-5, with 7 bases matching TRBD1. This CDR3 is built from 15 residues. Germline V lookup: CDR1 KGHSH, CDR2 LQKENI. Unmatched junction bases numbered 4, after V lost 5 bases and J lost 0 bases. The CDR3 reads CASSNDRDSNQPQHF. The CDR3 DNA reads TGTGCCAGCTCAAACGACAGGGATAGCAATCAGCCCCAGCATTTT.

This clone was seen a few times. The CDR3 DNA reads TGTGCCAGCAGTTGGGGCGCGGGTGGGGGGAGAGAGACCCAGTACTTC. Protein product: CASSWGAGGGRETQYF. V and J are TRBV6-5 and TRBJ2-5, with D perhaps matching TRBD2 (6 bases). Germline-derived CDR1 and CDR2 are MNHEY and SVGAGI. Trimming removed 4 bases at V and 4 bases at J, with 19 bases between. The CDR3 length is 16 residues.

V gene TRBV15 combines with J gene TRBJ2-7, with D perhaps TRBD2 (5 bases). CDR1 is LNHNV and CDR2 is YYDKDF in the germline V gene (reference sequence). The CDR3 has 14 residues. Trimming removed 7 bases at V and 1 base at J, with 14 bases between. As DNA, the CDR3 is TGTGCCACCAACTCACTAGGGCCTTCCTACGAGCAGTACTTC. As protein: CATNSLGPSYEQYF.

The rearrangement uses TRBV12-5 and TRBJ2-1; the match to TRBD2 covers 9 bases. J was trimmed by 2 bases and V by 2 bases; bases with no gene match: 10. Germline V CDR1 and CDR2: LGHNT, FRNRAP. The CDR3 loop spans 18 amino acids. The CDR3 protein is CASGLSGGGREPYNEQFF. The CDR3, as DNA: TGTGCTAGTGGTTTGTCTGGAGGCGGGAGGGAACCCTACAATGAGCAGTTCTTC. Full variable domain (remainder filled in from reference TRBV12-5 and TRBJ2-1): DARVTQTPRHKVTEMGQEVTMRCQPILGHNTVFWYRQTMMQGLELLAYFRNRAPLDDSGMPKDRFSAEMPDATLATLKIQPSEPRDSAVYFCASGLSGGGREPYNEQFFGPGTRLTVL.

This chain joins TRBV14 and TRBJ2-1; 9 positions agree with TRBD2. CDR1 and CDR2 from the germline V gene are SGHDN and FVKESK. V trimming: 4 bases; J trimming: 6 bases; junction bases outside the gene matches: 7. The CDR3 has 15 residues. This chain's CDR3 is CASSLLAGSANEQFF. The CDR3 DNA sequence: TGTGCCAGCAGCCTTCTAGCGGGATCCGCCAATGAGCAGTTCTTC.

The rearrangement joins TRBV7-6 to TRBJ2-5, with D perhaps matching TRBD2 (5 bases). V dropped 2 bases and J dropped 2 bases, with 9 bases sitting between them. There are 14 residues in the CDR3. CDR1 SGHVS and CDR2 FNYEAQ come from the germline V gene. Here the CDR3 reads CASSLIREQETQYF. As DNA, the CDR3 is TGTGCCAGCAGCTTAATCCGGGAACAAGAGACCCAGTACTTC.

The chain recombines TRBV6-1 with TRBJ1-4; unclear D gene. Germline CDR1 and CDR2: MNHNS and SASEGT. The V and J ends lost 7 bases and 3 bases respectively, with 6 bases between them. This CDR3 is built from 12 residues. The CDR3, as DNA: TGTGCCAGCAAGGGAGCTAATGAAAAACTGTTTTTT. It codes for CASKGANEKLFF.

The chain recombines TRBV16 with TRBJ2-7, with D possibly being TRBD1 (5 bases). The CDR3 extends over 16 amino acids. Per germline, CDR1 KGHSY and CDR2 FQNENV. V lost 9 bases to trimming and J lost 2 bases, with 23 bases between them. The CDR3 reads CARRPNQGGSTYEQYF. The CDR3 coding sequence is TGTGCCAGGAGGCCCAATCAGGGTGGGTCTACCTACGAGCAGTACTTC.

This rearrangement joins TRBV6-6 to TRBJ2-7, with TRBD1 matching 11 bases. With V trimmed by 0 bases and J by 3 bases, 1 base remained unmatched. The CDR3 contains 15 residues. Germline V gene data show CDR1 as MNHNY and CDR2 as SVGAGI (reference sequence). The CDR3 loop reads CASSYSDRGLYEQYF. CDR3 sequence (DNA): TGTGCCAGCAGTTACTCGGACAGGGGGCTCTACGAGCAGTACTTC.

J is TRBJ1-2 and V is TRBV19; TRBD1 aligns across 10 bases. V lost 5 bases and J lost 3; bases outside the gene matches: 3. The CDR3 length is 14 residues. Germline V lookup: CDR1 LNHDA, CDR2 SQIVND (reference sequence). The CDR3 DNA is TGTGCCAGTAGTCCAGGACAGGGGGACTATGGCTACACCTTC. Protein: CASSPGQGDYGYTF.

The chain uses TRBV15 and TRBJ1-2; 7 nucleotides line up with TRBD1. The germline CDR1 and CDR2 sequences are LNHNV and YYDKDF (reference sequence). The CDR3 contains 15 residues. After removal of 0 bases from V and 4 bases from J, the junction contained 5 bases not matched to a gene. The CDR3 nucleotides read TGTGCCACCAGCAGAGACTGGGGACAGTTCTATGGCTACACCTTC. Protein: CATSRDWGQFYGYTF.

This clone was seen just once. The chain combines TRBV27 with TRBJ2-7; 11 bases map to TRBD2. The CDR3 extends over 15 amino acids. Per the germline V gene, CDR1 is MNHEY and CDR2 is SMNVEV (reference sequence). V lost 0 bases to trimming and J lost 2 bases; unmatched junction nucleotides: 0. The chain's CDR3 is CASSLSGLAAYEQYF. For the CDR3, the DNA is TGTGCCAGCAGTTTATCGGGACTAGCGGCCTACGAGCAGTACTTC.

The J gene is TRBJ1-6, the V gene TRBV2; D gene unclear. Germline CDR1 SNHLY, CDR2 FYNNEI. V lost 1 base, J lost 10 bases, and 17 bases lay in between. The CDR3 extends over 16 amino acids. CDR3 sequence reads: CASSEGVGRQTSPLHF. The CDR3 DNA follows: TGTGCCAGCAGTGAAGGAGTAGGCAGGCAAACCTCACCCCTCCACTTT.

This chain links TRBV6-1 with TRBJ1-6, with D uncertain. The ends were cut back, 5 bases at V and 8 bases at J, with 13 bases in the middle. CDR1 and CDR2 (germline): MNHNS, SASEGT. The CDR3 is 14 amino acids. The CDR3 reads CASSYRRWDSPLHF. The CDR3 DNA reads as TGTGCCAGCAGTTATCGGCGGTGGGATTCACCCCTCCACTTT.